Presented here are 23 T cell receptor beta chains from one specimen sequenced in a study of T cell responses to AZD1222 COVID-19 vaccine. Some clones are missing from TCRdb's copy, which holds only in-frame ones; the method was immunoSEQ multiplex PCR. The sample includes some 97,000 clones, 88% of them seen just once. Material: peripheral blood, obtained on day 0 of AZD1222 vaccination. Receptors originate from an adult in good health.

CDR3 in DNA: TGTGCCAGCAGTTTAGGACTAGCGGGAGTCAATGAGCAGTTCTTC. Translation gives CASSLGLAGVNEQFF. The chain carries TRBV27 and TRBJ2-1; 13 bases are shared with TRBD2. The CDR3 consists of 15 residues. Germline trimming cut 2 bases from V and 6 bases from J; bases unmatched to any gene: 1. The germline V gene has CDR1 MNHEY and CDR2 SMNVEV (reference sequence).

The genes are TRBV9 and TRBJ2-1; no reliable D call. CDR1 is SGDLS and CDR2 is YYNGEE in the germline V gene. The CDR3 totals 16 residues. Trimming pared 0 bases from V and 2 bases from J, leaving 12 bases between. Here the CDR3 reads CASSVGLEITYNEQFF. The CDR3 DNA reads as TGTGCCAGCAGCGTAGGCCTAGAGATTACCTACAATGAGCAGTTCTTC.

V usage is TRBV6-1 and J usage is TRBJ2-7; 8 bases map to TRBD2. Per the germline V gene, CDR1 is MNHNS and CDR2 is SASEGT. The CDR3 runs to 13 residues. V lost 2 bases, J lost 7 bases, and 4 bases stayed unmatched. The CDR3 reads CASSEWRLAEQYF. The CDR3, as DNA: TGTGCCAGCAGTGAATGGCGACTAGCGGAGCAGTACTTC.

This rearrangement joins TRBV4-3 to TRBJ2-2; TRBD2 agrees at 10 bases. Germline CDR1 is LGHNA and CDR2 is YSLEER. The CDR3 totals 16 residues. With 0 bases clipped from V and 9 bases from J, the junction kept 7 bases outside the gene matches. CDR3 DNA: TGCGCCAGCAGCCAAGATTGGGCTAGCGGGAGTCGGGAGCTGTTTTTT. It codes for CASSQDWASGSRELFF.

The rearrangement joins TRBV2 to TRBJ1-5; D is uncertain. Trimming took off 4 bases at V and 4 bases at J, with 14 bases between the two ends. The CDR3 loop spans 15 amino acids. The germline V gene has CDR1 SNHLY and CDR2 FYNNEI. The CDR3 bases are TGTGCCAGCAGTGTAGGTAAGGGCGCTAATCAGCCCCAGCATTTT. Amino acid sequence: CASSVGKGANQPQHF.

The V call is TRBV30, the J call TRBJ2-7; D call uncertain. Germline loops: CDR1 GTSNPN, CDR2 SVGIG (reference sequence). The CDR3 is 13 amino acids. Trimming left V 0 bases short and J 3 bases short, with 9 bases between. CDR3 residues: CAWSVFSGYEQYF. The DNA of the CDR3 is TGTGCCTGGAGTGTTTTTTCGGGCTACGAGCAGTACTTC.

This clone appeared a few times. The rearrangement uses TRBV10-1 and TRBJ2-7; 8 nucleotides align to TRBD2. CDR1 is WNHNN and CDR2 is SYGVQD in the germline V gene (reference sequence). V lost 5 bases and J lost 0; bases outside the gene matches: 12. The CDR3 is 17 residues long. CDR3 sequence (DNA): TGCGCCAGCAGTCCCGGGACTAGGGAAACCAGCTCCTACGAGCAGTACTTC. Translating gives CASSPGTRETSSYEQYF.

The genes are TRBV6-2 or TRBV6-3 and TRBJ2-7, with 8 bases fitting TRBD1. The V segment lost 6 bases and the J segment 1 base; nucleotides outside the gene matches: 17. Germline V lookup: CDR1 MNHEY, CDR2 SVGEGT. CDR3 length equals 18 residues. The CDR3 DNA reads TGTGCCAGCAGCCATACCCTGTACGGGACAGGAAAATCCTACGAGCAGTACTTC. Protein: CASSHTLYGTGKSYEQYF.

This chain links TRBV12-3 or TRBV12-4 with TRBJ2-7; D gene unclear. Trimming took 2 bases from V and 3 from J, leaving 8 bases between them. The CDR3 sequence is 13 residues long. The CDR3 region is CASSLFRNYEQYF. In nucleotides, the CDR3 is TGTGCCAGCAGTTTATTTCGGAACTACGAGCAGTACTTC.

CDR3 amino acids: CAISDRSSGNTIYF. CDR3 DNA sequence: TGTGCCATCAGTGACAGGAGCTCTGGAAACACCATATATTTT. J is TRBJ1-3 and V is TRBV10-3, with D unclear. The ends were cut back, 3 bases at V and 0 bases at J, with 6 bases in the middle. CDR1 is ENHRY and CDR2 is SYGVKD in the germline V gene. There are 14 residues in the CDR3.

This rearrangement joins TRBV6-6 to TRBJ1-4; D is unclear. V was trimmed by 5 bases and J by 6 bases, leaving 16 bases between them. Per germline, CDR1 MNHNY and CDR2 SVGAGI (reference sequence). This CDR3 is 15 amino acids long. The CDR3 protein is CASSLDGAGDEKLFF. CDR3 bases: TGTGCCAGCAGTCTGGATGGAGCCGGGGATGAAAAACTGTTTTTT.

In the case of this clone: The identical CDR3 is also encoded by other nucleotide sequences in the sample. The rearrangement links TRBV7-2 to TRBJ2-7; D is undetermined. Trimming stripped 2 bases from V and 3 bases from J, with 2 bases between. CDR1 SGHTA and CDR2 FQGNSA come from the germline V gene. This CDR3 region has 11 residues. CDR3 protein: CASSLYYEQYF. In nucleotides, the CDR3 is TGTGCCAGCAGCTTATACTACGAGCAGTACTTC.

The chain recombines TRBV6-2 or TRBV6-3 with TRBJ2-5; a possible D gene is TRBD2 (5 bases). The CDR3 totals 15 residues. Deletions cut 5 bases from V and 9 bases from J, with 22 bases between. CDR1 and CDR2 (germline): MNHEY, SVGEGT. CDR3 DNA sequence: TGTGCCAGCAGTACAGCTGGGTCCCCGGCGGAGGCCCAGTACTTC. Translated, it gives CASSTAGSPAEAQYF.

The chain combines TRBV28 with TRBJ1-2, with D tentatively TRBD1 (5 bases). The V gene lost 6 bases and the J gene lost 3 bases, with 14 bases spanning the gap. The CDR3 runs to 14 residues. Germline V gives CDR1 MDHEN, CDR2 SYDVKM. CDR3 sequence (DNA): TGTGCCAGCAGCTCCAAGGGGACGGACTATGGCTACACCTTC. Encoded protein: CASSSKGTDYGYTF.

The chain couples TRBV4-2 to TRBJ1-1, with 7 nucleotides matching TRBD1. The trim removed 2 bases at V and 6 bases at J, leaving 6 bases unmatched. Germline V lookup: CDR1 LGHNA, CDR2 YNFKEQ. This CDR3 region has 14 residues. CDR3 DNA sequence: TGTGCCAGCAGCCAAATCGAGGGGGCGGCTGAAGCTTTCTTT. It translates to CASSQIEGAAEAFF.

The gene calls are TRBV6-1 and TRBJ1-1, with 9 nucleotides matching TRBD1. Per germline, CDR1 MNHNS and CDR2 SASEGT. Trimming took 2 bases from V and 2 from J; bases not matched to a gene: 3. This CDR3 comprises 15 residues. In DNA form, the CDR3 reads TGTGCCAGCAGTGAAACTACAGGGGGCAACACTGAAGCTTTCTTT. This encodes CASSETTGGNTEAFF.

CDR3 in amino acids: CASSSGQGKTQYF. The CDR3 bases are TGTGCCAGCAGTTCGGGACAGGGAAAGACCCAGTACTTC. J is TRBJ2-5 and V is TRBV12-3 or TRBV12-4; 9 positions match TRBD1. CDR3 length: 13 residues. The junction had 3 bases not matched to a gene; V was cut back by 4 bases and J by 6 bases.

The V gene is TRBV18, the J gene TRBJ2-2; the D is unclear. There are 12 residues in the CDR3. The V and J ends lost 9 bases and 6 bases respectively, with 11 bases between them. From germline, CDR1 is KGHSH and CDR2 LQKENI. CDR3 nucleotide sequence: TGTGCCAGTTCTATAAGGGCCGGGGAGCTGTTTTTT. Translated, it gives CASSIRAGELFF.

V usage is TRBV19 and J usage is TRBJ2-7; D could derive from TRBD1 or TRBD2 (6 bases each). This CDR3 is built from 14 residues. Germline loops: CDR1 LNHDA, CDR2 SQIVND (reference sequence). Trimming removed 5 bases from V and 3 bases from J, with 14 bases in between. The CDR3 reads CASSREGGIYEQYF. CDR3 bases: TGTGCCAGTAGTCGCGAGGGGGGCATCTACGAGCAGTACTTC.

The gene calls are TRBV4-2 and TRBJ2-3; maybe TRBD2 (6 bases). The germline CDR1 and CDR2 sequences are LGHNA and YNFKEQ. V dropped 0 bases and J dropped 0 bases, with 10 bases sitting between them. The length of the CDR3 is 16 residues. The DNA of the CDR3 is TGTGCCAGCAGCCAAGATCGGGCGGGAAGCACAGATACGCAGTATTTT. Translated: CASSQDRAGSTDTQYF.

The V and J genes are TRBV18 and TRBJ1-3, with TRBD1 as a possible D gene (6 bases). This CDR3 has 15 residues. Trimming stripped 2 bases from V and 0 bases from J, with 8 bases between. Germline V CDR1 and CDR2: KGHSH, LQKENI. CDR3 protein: CASSPTGFSGNTIYF. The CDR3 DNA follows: TGTGCCAGCTCACCAACAGGGTTCTCTGGAAACACCATATATTTT.

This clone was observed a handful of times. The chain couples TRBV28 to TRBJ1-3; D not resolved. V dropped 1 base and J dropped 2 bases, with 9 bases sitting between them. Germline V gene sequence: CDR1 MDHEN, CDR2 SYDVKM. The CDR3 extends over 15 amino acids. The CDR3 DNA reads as TGTGCCAGCAGTTTATCGTTCCAGACTGGAAACACCATATATTTT. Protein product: CASSLSFQTGNTIYF.

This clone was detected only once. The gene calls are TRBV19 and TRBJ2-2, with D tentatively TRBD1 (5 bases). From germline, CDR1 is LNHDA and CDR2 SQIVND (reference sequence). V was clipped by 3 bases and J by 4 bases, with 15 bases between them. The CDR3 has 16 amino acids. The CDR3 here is CASSILQGMGTGELFF. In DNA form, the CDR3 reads TGTGCCAGTAGTATTCTGCAGGGAATGGGCACCGGGGAGCTGTTTTTT.